The entry that follows covers one T cell receptor (beta chain) sequence. Its antigen remains unidentified. Prepared libraries of TCR beta cDNA carried unique molecular identifiers. From around 1 to 9.1 million T cells, roughly 0.5 million cDNA molecules were obtained. TCRdb redid the calling of the PCR reads with MiXCR, one entry per CDR3 protein. This table has around 440,000 distinct CDR3 sequences, nearly 45% appearing once. This sample stems from a study of post-analysis software for immune sequencing data. The wider study: Clinical courses comprised relapsing-remitting, secondary progressive and progressive-relapsing multiple sclerosis.

Study observations and caveats: Comparison with controls showed significantly lower normalized Chao1 diversity in multiple sclerosis patients. Relative to controls, patients had a few TRBV segments at higher frequency, with TRBV5-6, TRBV5-1 and TRBV20-1 among these.

The J segment lost 5 bases and the V segment lost 0 bases, leaving 7 bases of the junction unmatched. Germline loops: CDR1 MNHNY, CDR2 SVGAGI (reference sequence). The CDR3 loop spans 15 amino acids. The J gene is TRBJ2-7, the V gene TRBV6-6; 7 bases match TRBD1. This sequence originates from a girl aged 5 to 17 with multiple sclerosis. Sequenced input: blood. The CDR3 bases are TGTGCCAGCAGTTACTCGGGAACAGGGGACGACGAGCAGTACTTC. This translates into CASSYSGTGDDEQYF.